The following is a TCR beta chain sequence with its context. The assay was immunoSEQ multiplex PCR, and TCRdb's table has in-frame clones only and misses some. The data contain 75,000 to 100,000 clones, approximately 90% of them singletons. From germline, CDR1 is KGHSH and CDR2 LQKENI. The CDR3 runs 13 residues. The germline V and J ends were trimmed by 0 bases and 4 bases, with 7 bases remaining between them. The data belong to a study of control samples from healthy donors and cancer patients. The receptor comes from a woman aged 45-65 years in good health. The rearrangement joins TRBV18 to TRBJ2-7; D remains ambiguous. Sequenced sample: blood. The CDR3 DNA reads as TGTGCCAGCTCACCACCGAACGGGTACGAGCAGTACTTC. Its translation is CASSPPNGYEQYF.